This T cell receptor (beta chain) derives from a study of cytotoxic CD8 clonotypes in ibrutinib-treated CLL. For the study at large: Among the samples, the mean was roughly 260,000 productive templates and about 90,000 productive rearrangements. Findings and caveats of the study: Sampling times differed between sustained-remission and progressing patients.

The repertoire was sequenced with immunoSEQ multiplex PCR; TCRdb's copy has only in-frame clones and lacks some. The profile shows more than 200,000 clones, 65% to 80% of them singletons. For this clone: Its specificity is not known.

The specimen comprised PBMCs, sampled after 12 months of ibrutinib treatment. This TCR derives from a human donor with chronic lymphocytic leukemia.

The CDR3 loop is CASSLGSTNGVYSNQPQHF. CDR3 bases: TGTGCCAGCAGCTTAGGATCTACAAACGGGGTATATAGCAATCAGCCCCAGCATTTT. This chain connects TRBV7-2 to TRBJ1-5, with unresolved D. The CDR3 has 19 residues. With 1 base removed from V and 0 bases from J, the gap between germline ends came to 19 bases. Per the germline V gene, CDR1 is SGHTA and CDR2 is FQGNSA. Full variable domain (remainder filled in from reference TRBV7-2 and TRBJ1-5): GAGVSQSPSNKVTEKGKDVELRCDPISGHTALYWYRQSLGQGLEFLIYFQGNSAPDKSGLPSDRFSAERTGGSVSTLTIQRTQQEDSAVYLCASSLGSTNGVYSNQPQHFGDGTRLSIL.